The clone carrying this T cell receptor (beta chain) was seen repeatedly, ten times or more. Its antigen is undetermined. This sample was taken from a study of CD8 T cells in ankylosing spondylitis. Study-level results: There was a TCR beta motif, made of fewer than 10 highly homologous variants, that appeared characteristic of ankylosing spondylitis blood. It was reported that disease-linked clones were significantly enriched in matched ankylosing spondylitis synovial fluid. Disease-associated clones were CD8+ and fairly uncommon in peripheral blood.

Germline V gene sequence: CDR1 SGHRS, CDR2 YFSETQ. The CDR3 runs 16 residues. The V end was cut by 4 bases, the J end by 3 bases, with 19 bases between. TCRdb used MiXCR to reprocess the 5' RACE reads, holding one entry per CDR3 protein. Among some 240,000 distinct CDR3 sequences listed, around 7.8% were seen once. This TCR was recovered from a male donor with ankylosing spondylitis or in good health (not recorded which). The chain employs TRBV5-1 and TRBJ1-1; no clear D gene. Specimen: blood, either unsorted or a sorted T cell fraction (not recorded which). This chain's CDR3 is CASSPAGRPLDTEAFF. The CDR3 nucleotides read TGCGCCAGCAGCCCGGCGGGCCGCCCGCTCGACACTGAAGCTTTCTTT.